This TCR beta chain was identified in a study of T cells in Graves' hyperthyroidism and ophthalmopathy. In its sample, this clonotype was seen a few times. Amplified TCR beta CDR3 regions came from RNA transcripts. First-round RT-PCR targeting the TCR CDR3 was performed with the HTBI primer set. TCRdb re-called the multiplex PCR reads with MiXCR, one entry per CDR3 protein. Of fewer than 600,000 distinct CDR3 sequences in the sample, 12% to 15% were seen once. This CDR3 comprises 16 residues. Germline CDR1 is SGDLS and CDR2 is YYNGEE. Trimming removed 0 bases from V and 0 bases from J, with 9 bases in between.

Sequenced input: blood. The receptor was derived from a woman between 35 and 50 years old with Graves' hyperthyroidism. This rearrangement joins TRBV9 to TRBJ2-2; D ambiguous. The chain's CDR3 is CASSVEQGPNTGELFF. CDR3 nucleotides: TGTGCCAGCAGCGTAGAACAAGGGCCGAACACCGGGGAGCTGTTTTTT.